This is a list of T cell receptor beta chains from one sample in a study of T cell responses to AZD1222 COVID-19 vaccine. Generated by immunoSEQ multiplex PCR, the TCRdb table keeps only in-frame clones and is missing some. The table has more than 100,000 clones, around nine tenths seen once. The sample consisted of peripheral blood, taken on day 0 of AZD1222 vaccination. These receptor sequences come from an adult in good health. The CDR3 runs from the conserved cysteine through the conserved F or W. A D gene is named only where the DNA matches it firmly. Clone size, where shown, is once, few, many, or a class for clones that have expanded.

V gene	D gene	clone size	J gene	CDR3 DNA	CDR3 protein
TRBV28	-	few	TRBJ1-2	TGTGCCAGCAGTTTACGGGACGCCCACTATGGCTACACCTTC	CASSLRDAHYGYTF
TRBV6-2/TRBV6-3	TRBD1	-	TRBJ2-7	TGTGCCAGCAGTTTTGGTCGACAGGGAGCCTACGAGCAGTACTTC	CASSFGRQGAYEQYF
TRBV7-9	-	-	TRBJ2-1	TGTGCCAGCAGCTTGGGGCAGCTTAACTACAATGAGCAGTTCTTC	CASSLGQLNYNEQFF
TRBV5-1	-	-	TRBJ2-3	TGCGCCAGCAGCCGGGACGAGACAGATACGCAGTATTTT	CASSRDETDTQYF
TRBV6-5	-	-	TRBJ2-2	TGTGCCAGCTCACTTTCCATCACCGGGGAGCTGTTTTTT	CASSLSITGELFF
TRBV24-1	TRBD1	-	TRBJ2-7	TGTGCCACCAGTGCGACAGGGTCGATGAGCGAGCAGTACTTC	CATSATGSMSEQYF
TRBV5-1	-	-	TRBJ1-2	TGCGCCAGCAGCTTGGACAGTAACTATGGCTACACCTTC	CASSLDSNYGYTF
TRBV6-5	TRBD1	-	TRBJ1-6	TGTGCCAGCAGTCCGCAGGGGGCTGGTTCACCCCTCCACTTT	CASSPQGAGSPLHF
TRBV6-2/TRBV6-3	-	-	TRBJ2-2	TGTGCCAGCAGTTCCGGGGACGGACACACCGGGGAGCTGTTTTTT	CASSSGDGHTGELFF
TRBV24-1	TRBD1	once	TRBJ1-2	TGTGCCACCAGTGATCATACAGGGGGCGGCTACACCTTC	CATSDHTGGGYTF
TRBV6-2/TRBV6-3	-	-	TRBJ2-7	TGTGCCAGCAGTTATACGGGGAGCCCCTACGAGCAGTACTTC	CASSYTGSPYEQYF
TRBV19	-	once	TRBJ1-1	TGTGCCAGTACCCCCAACCCCATGAACACTGAAGCTTTCTTT	CASTPNPMNTEAFF
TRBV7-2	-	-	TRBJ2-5	TGTGCCAGCAGCTTAGCCGGGGGCCCGGGCCAGACCCAGTACTTC	CASSLAGGPGQTQYF
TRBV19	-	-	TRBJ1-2	TGTGCCAGTACCCCCACCCCGGCAGCTAACTATGGCTACACCTTC	CASTPTPAANYGYTF
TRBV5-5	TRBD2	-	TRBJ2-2	TGTGCCAGCAGCTCCCCGACGGGAGGGGCGGTGACCGGGGAGCTGTTTTTT	CASSSPTGGAVTGELFF
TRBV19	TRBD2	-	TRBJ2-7	TGTGCCAGTAGTACGGGACTAGAACGTGAGCAGTACTTC	CASSTGLEREQYF
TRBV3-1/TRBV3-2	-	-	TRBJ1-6	TGTGCCAGCAGCCAAGTCGGGCAGGGTTCACCCCTCCACTTT	CASSQVGQGSPLHF
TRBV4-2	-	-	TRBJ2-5	TGTGCCAGCAGCCAAGCCGGGGGCCCTCGGGAAGAGACCCAGTACTTC	CASSQAGGPREETQYF
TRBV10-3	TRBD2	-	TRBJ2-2	TGTGCCATCAGTGGAAGGCGGGAGGACAACACCGGGGAGCTGTTTTTT	CAISGRREDNTGELFF
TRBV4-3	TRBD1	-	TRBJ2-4	TGCGCCAGCAGCCAGGAGACGACAGGGACATACATTCAGTACTTC	CASSQETTGTYIQYF
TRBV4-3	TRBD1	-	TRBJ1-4	TGCGCCAGCAGCCAGGGACAGCGGAATGAAAAACTGTTTTTT	CASSQGQRNEKLFF
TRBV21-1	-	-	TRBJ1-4	TGTGCCAGCAGCAAAGAGGGGGGGGCAGCTAATGAAAAACTGTTTTTT	CASSKEGGAANEKLFF
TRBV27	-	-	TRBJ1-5	TGTGCCAGCAGGTTACAGATAGGACAGCCCCAGCATTTT	CASRLQIGQPQHF
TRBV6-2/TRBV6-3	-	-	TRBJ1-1	TGTGCCAGCAGTTACTCCGAGGGCGTCGCTGAAGCTTTCTTT	CASSYSEGVAEAFF
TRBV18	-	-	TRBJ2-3	TGTGCCAGCTCACCACCTGAGGGAGCAGATACGCAGTATTTT	CASSPPEGADTQYF
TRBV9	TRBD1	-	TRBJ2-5	TGTGCCAGCAGCGTAGCACCAGGGGGCCTCCAAGAGACCCAGTACTTC	CASSVAPGGLQETQYF
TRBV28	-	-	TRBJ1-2	TGTGCCAGCAGTTCACCAAGGGGTAACTATGGCTACACCTTC	CASSSPRGNYGYTF
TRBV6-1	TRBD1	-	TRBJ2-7	TGTGCCAGCAGTGAAGCGGGGACAGGGGGATACGAGCAGTACTTC	CASSEAGTGGYEQYF
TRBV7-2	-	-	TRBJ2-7	TGTGCCAGCACCCAGGCTTACGAGCAGTACTTC	CASTQAYEQYF
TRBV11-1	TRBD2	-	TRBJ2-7	TGTGCCAGCAGCTTGGAGCGGGAGGCCAACTACGAGCAGTACTTC	CASSLEREANYEQYF
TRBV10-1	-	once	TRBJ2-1	TGCGCCAGCAGTGTAGGGGGGTCCTACAATGAGCAGTTCTTC	CASSVGGSYNEQFF
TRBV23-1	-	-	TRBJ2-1	TGCGCCAGCAGTCAAAAATTCGGGACAGGAGAGCGGGAGAGCCCCCATGAGCAGTTCTTC	CASSQKFGTGERESPHEQFF
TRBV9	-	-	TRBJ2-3	TGTGCCAGCAGCGTAGAGTGGGGAACAGATACGCAGTATTTT	CASSVEWGTDTQYF
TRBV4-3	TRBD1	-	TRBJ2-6	TGCGCCAGCAGCGTCACAGGGGGAGGGGCCAACGTCCTGACTTTC	CASSVTGGGANVLTF
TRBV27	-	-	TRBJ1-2	TGTGCCAGCAGTTTAACCTTTGACAGTTTAAGTAGCTACACCTTC	CASSLTFDSLSSYTF
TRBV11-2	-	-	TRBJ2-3	TGTGCCAGCAGCTTAGATCCCTGGACAGATACGCAGTATTTT	CASSLDPWTDTQYF
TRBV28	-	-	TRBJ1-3	TGTGCCAGCAGTTTATTGACGGCTGGAAACACCATATATTTT	CASSLLTAGNTIYF
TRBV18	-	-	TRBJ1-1	TGTGCCAGCTCAGGGACGGGGGGCAGGACTGAAGCTTTCTTT	CASSGTGGRTEAFF
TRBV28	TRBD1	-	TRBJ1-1	TGTGCCAGCAGTAAGGGAGGGACAGGCTATGAAGCTTTCTTT	CASSKGGTGYEAFF
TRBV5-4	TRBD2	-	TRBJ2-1	TGTGCCAGCAGCTTGGGACTAGCGGGAAACAATGAGCAGTTCTTC	CASSLGLAGNNEQFF
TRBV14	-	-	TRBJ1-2	TGTGCCAGCAGCCTGGGCTTGGGAGGCGGTGGCTACACCTTC	CASSLGLGGGGYTF